These T cell receptor beta chains were read from a single sample in a study of blood T cells in healthy people across ages. TCRdb ran MiXCR on the 5' RACE reads and lists one entry per CDR3 protein. This table holds roughly 1.5 million distinct CDR3 sequences, roughly 43% found once. Specimen: blood. These TCRs come from a woman in her late teens or twenties in good health. CDR3s include the opening cysteine and the closing phenylalanine or tryptophan. D genes are given only for firm matches. Not all rows give a size; the values are once, few, many and, for expanded clones, a class.

abundance,v_gene,d_gene,j_gene,CDR3aa,CDR3nt
few,TRBV5-1,.,TRBJ2-1,CASSLEGWDNEQFF,TGCGCCAGCAGCTTGGAGGGGTGGGACAATGAGCAGTTCTTC
many,TRBV12-3/TRBV12-4,.,TRBJ2-7,CASSWDGTSEQYF,TGTGCCAGCAGTTGGGACGGGACCTCCGAGCAGTACTTC
once,TRBV20-1,TRBD2,TRBJ2-1,CSAPQIGTSGRNEQFF,TGCAGTGCTCCCCAAATAGGGACTAGCGGGAGAAATGAGCAGTTCTTC
.,TRBV2,.,TRBJ1-5,CASSRQGVQPQHF,TGTGCCTCCTCGAGGCAGGGCGTTCAGCCCCAGCATTTT
many,TRBV27,.,TRBJ2-2,CASSFTLAGELFF,TGTGCCAGCAGTTTTACGCTAGCCGGGGAGCTGTTTTTT
.,TRBV14,.,TRBJ2-1,CASRPLSVPYNEQFF,TGTGCCAGCAGACCCCTTAGCGTCCCCTACAATGAGCAGTTCTTC
once,TRBV7-2,.,TRBJ1-2,CAGSRDINYGHTF,TGTGCCGGCAGCCGGGACATAAACTATGGCCACACCTTC
few,TRBV7-9,.,TRBJ2-5,CASSYQEVTEQYF,TGTGCCAGCAGCTACCAAGAGGTAACGGAGCAGTACTTC
once,TRBV3-1,TRBD2,TRBJ2-3,CGSSQVRVTSGRRDTQYF,TGTGGCAGCAGCCAAGTTAGGGTGACTAGCGGGAGACGTGATACGCAGTATTTT
few,TRBV10-1,TRBD2,TRBJ2-7,CASSESAGGPYEQYF,TGCGCCAGCAGTGAGTCGGCGGGGGGTCCCTACGAGCAGTACTTC
few,TRBV4-2,TRBD2,TRBJ2-1,CASSSSLTSGINEQFF,TGTGCCAGCAGTTCCTCCTTGACTAGCGGGATTAATGAGCAGTTCTTC
few,TRBV5-1,TRBD2,TRBJ2-1,CASSPFALLAAAYNEQFF,TGCGCCAGCAGCCCCTTCGCCCTTCTAGCGGCAGCCTACAATGAGCAGTTCTTC
many,TRBV20-1,.,TRBJ2-5,CSARGGLSYQETQYF,TGCAGTGCTAGAGGTGGACTTTCATACCAAGAGACCCAGTACTTC
.,TRBV12-5,.,TRBJ1-1,CASALDALEAFF,TGTGCTAGTGCCCTCGACGCCCTTGAAGCTTTCTTT
.,TRBV6-2/TRBV6-3,.,TRBJ1-1,CASSYSKKAVLTEAFF,TGTGCCAGCAGTTACTCGAAAAAGGCCGTGCTGACCGAAGCTTTCTTT
.,TRBV12-3/TRBV12-4,TRBD2,TRBJ2-5,CASMIAGEQETQYF,TGTGCCAGCATGATAGCGGGGGAACAAGAGACCCAGTACTTC
.,TRBV10-3,.,TRBJ2-5,CAISGTPNEQYF,TGTGCCATCAGTGGGACTCCCAATGAGCAGTACTTC
few,TRBV7-2,TRBD2,TRBJ2-1,CASSQRTSGVGNEQFF,TGTGCCAGCAGCCAAAGGACTAGCGGGGTTGGCAATGAGCAGTTCTTC
few,TRBV12-3/TRBV12-4,TRBD1,TRBJ2-1,CAAGQGVIEQFF,TGTGCCGCGGGACAGGGTGTTATTGAGCAGTTCTTC
.,TRBV12-3/TRBV12-4,.,TRBJ1-1,CASSPRLSGGTEAFF,TGTGCCAGCAGCCCCCGTCTTAGCGGGGGCACTGAAGCTTTCTTT
.,TRBV5-1,TRBD1,TRBJ1-4,CASSIGQATNEKLFF,TGCGCCAGCAGCATTGGACAGGCAACTAATGAAAAACTGTTTTTT
.,TRBV7-9,.,TRBJ1-1,CASSPPGRNTEAFF,TGTGCCAGCAGCCCCCCTGGCCGGAACACTGAAGCTTTCTTT
.,TRBV12-3/TRBV12-4,.,TRBJ1-2,CASSLVGRWSPANYGYTF,TGTGCCAGCAGTTTAGTAGGTCGTTGGAGTCCGGCTAACTATGGCTACACCTTC
.,TRBV9,TRBD1,TRBJ2-1,CASSGGQGNNEQFF,TGTGCCAGCAGCGGGGGACAGGGAAACAATGAGCAGTTCTTC
.,TRBV6-1,.,TRBJ2-7,CASYGLGPAWYEQYF,TGTGCCAGCTACGGCCTGGGGCCTGCCTGGTACGAGCAGTACTTC
.,TRBV7-2,.,TRBJ2-7,CASSALWYEQYF,TGTGCCAGCAGCGCACTATGGTACGAGCAGTACTTC
few,TRBV10-3,TRBD2,TRBJ2-1,CAISESLAVSSYNEQFF,TGTGCCATCAGTGAGTCTCTAGCGGTTAGCTCCTACAATGAGCAGTTCTTC
.,TRBV20-1,TRBD2,TRBJ2-1,CSAKTSGEYNEQFF,TGCAGTGCCAAGACTAGCGGGGAATACAATGAGCAGTTCTTC
few,TRBV7-2,.,TRBJ2-3,CASSLTEGTQYF,TGTGCCAGCAGCTTAACAGAGGGTACGCAGTATTTT
few,TRBV20-1,TRBD1,TRBJ2-7,CSATDRGLSYEQYF,TGCAGTGCAACCGACAGGGGGCTTTCCTACGAGCAGTACTTC
.,TRBV7-6,.,TRBJ2-1,CASSLVVRSYNEQFF,TGTGCCAGCAGCTTAGTGGTACGCTCCTACAATGAGCAGTTCTTC
.,TRBV20-1,TRBD1,TRBJ1-5,CSARDKGQGDYSNQPQHF,TGCAGTGCACGGGATAAGGGACAGGGCGATTATAGCAATCAGCCCCAGCATTTT
many,TRBV27,TRBD1,TRBJ2-5,CASSADRGGETQYF,TGTGCCAGCAGTGCGGACAGGGGCGGAGAGACCCAGTACTTC
.,TRBV29-1,TRBD1,TRBJ1-2,CSVALTGGYGYTF,TGCAGCGTTGCCCTGACAGGGGGCTATGGCTACACCTTC
once,TRBV21-1,.,TRBJ2-1,CASSKVLAGHYNEQFF,TGTGCCAGCAGCAAAGTCCTTGCGGGGCACTACAATGAGCAGTTCTTC
.,TRBV6-9,.,TRBJ2-7,CASKPLLGRYEQYF,TGTGCCTCTAAACCCCTTCTAGGGCGTTACGAGCAGTACTTC
few,TRBV2,.,TRBJ2-1,CASSEASGAYNEQFF,TGTGCCAGCAGTGAAGCTAGCGGAGCCTACAATGAGCAGTTCTTC
.,TRBV4-3,.,TRBJ2-2,CASSPAYPGELFF,TGCGCCAGCAGCCCCGCTTATCCCGGGGAGCTGTTTTTT
few,TRBV6-4,TRBD1,TRBJ1-5,CASSMEQGARQPQHF,TGTGCCAGCAGTATGGAACAGGGGGCTCGTCAGCCCCAGCATTTT
few,TRBV7-9,.,TRBJ2-5,CASSFVDSYNEQYF,TGTGCCAGCAGCTTCGTAGACTCCTACAATGAGCAGTACTTC
many,TRBV4-1,.,TRBJ2-7,CASSLEAGGTEQYF,TGCGCCAGCAGCCTCGAGGCCGGAGGAACTGAGCAGTACTTC
.,TRBV11-2,.,TRBJ2-7,CASSLVLRGISSYEQYF,TGTGCCAGCAGCTTAGTTTTACGGGGGATAAGCTCCTACGAGCAGTACTTC
.,TRBV25-1,TRBD2,TRBJ2-3,CTSSAGLAGWTDTQYF,TGTACCAGCAGTGCGGGACTAGCGGGATGGACAGATACGCAGTATTTT
few,TRBV7-8,.,TRBJ2-7,CASSASLGSYEQYF,TGTGCCAGCAGCGCCAGCTTAGGGAGCTACGAGCAGTACTTC
.,TRBV4-3,TRBD2,TRBJ2-7,CASSQEIGLAGRSEQYF,TGCGCCAGCAGCCAAGAGATAGGACTAGCGGGTCGCAGCGAGCAGTACTTC
.,TRBV6-6,.,TRBJ2-7,CASSRLERGYEQYF,TGTGCCAGCAGCCGACTCGAAAGGGGGTACGAGCAGTACTTC
few,TRBV20-1,.,TRBJ1-2,CSARDPNSYGYTF,TGCAGTGCTAGAGACCCAAATTCCTATGGCTACACCTTC
few,TRBV6-1,TRBD2,TRBJ2-1,CASSMGLAGAGDNEQFF,TGTGCCAGCAGCATGGGACTAGCGGGGGCCGGGGACAATGAGCAGTTCTTC
.,TRBV4-3,.,TRBJ2-1,CASSQFAEPSGSYNEQFF,TGCGCCAGCAGCCAATTCGCCGAGCCGAGCGGCTCCTACAATGAGCAGTTCTTC
.,TRBV3-1,.,TRBJ1-2,CASSQGLNRHYGYTF,TGTGCCAGCAGCCAAGGACTGAACAGACACTATGGCTACACCTTC
.,TRBV7-2,TRBD1,TRBJ1-1,CASGPPPGGQGQAFF,TGTGCCAGCGGACCACCCCCCGGAGGACAGGGCCAAGCTTTCTTT
.,TRBV6-5,TRBD2,TRBJ2-3,CAIPLREGRDTQYF,TGTGCCATCCCCCTGCGGGAGGGCCGGGATACGCAGTATTTT
.,TRBV28,.,TRBJ1-4,CASSYLGEHEKLFF,TGTGCCAGCAGTTACTTAGGGGAACATGAAAAACTGTTTTTT